The next 2 T cell receptor beta chains were all read from a single sample in a study of HIV-infected children after antiretroviral therapy interruption. The sample's treatment: PENTA 11 planned treatment interruption arm or continuous ART arm. A 3' RACE protocol on RNA, with unique molecular identifiers, produced the TCR library. One entry per CDR3 protein, called by TCRdb with MiXCR from the 3' RACE reads. Of about 40,000 distinct CDR3 sequences listed, over 6.5% are singletons. Source: CD45RA+ CD4+ T cells from PBMCs, pooled from several time points, taken from a donor given antiretroviral therapy, either interrupted or continuous. Subset: naive CD4+ CD45RA+ CD45RO- T cells. These receptors originate from a pool of human donors with HIV.

In this sample, this clonotype turned up many times. The J gene is TRBJ1-2, the V gene TRBV29-1; 9 nucleotides align to TRBD1. Trimming at V came to 1 base and at J to 4 bases, leaving 4 bases not matched to a gene. The CDR3 is 14 residues long. CDR1 is SQVTM and CDR2 is ANQGSEA in the germline V gene. DNA of the CDR3: TGCAGCGTTGAAGGAGGACAGGGGTCCTATGGCTACACCTTC. This gives the protein CSVEGGQGSYGYTF.

This clonotype appeared many times. This chain uses TRBV5-4 with TRBJ2-1; no clear D. Looked up from germline, CDR1 is SGHNT and CDR2 is YYREEE (reference sequence). The V and J ends lost 3 bases and 2 bases respectively, with 15 bases between them. The CDR3 covers 16 residues. CDR3 sequence: CASSSGAAVAYNEQFF. The CDR3 DNA follows: TGTGCCAGCAGCTCTGGTGCGGCAGTCGCCTACAATGAGCAGTTCTTC.